The entry that follows covers one TCR beta chain sequence. Its antigen remains unidentified. CD8 cells classed as naive were CD45RO-negative and positively selected for CCR7, excluding terminally differentiated effector memory CD45RA+ cells. Donors were healthy HIV-negative adults without recently reported acute infections or vaccinations. This sample was taken from a study of shared clonotypes between healthy human individuals. Study-level results: Memory subsets had estimated richness that was generally smaller than that of naive subsets. Rarefaction showed sorted-subset sequencing was incomplete despite large depth. Few donors restricted represented genetic and exposure-history diversity.

This CDR3 is 15 amino acids long. The germline V gene encodes CDR1 MNHNS and CDR2 SASEGT. Germline trimming cut 0 bases from V and 7 bases from J; bases unmatched to any gene: 9. Only in-frame clones appear in the TCRdb table, and some are missing; sequencing was by immunoSEQ multiplex PCR. The table shows just over 2,000,000 clones, with about 95% occurring only once. This chain connects TRBV6-1 to TRBJ2-7, with 7 bases lining up with TRBD2. The clonotype originates from a man younger than 35 in good health. Material: naive CD8+ T cells sorted from blood. In DNA, the CDR3 is TGTGCCAGCAGTGAAGCGTGGGAGGGAAATGGTGAGCAGTACTTC. This translates into CASSEAWEGNGEQYF.